This TCR beta chain was observed in a study of cytomegalovirus exposure and HLA in healthy donors. Overall study context: HLA-typed donors contributed some 77 million unique TCRs, which were held in an early data release. The study's findings and limits: A later analysis found TCR association rates differed by HLA locus, highest for DRB1 and lowest for HLA-C. Later analysis revealed greater clonal expansion in HLA-associated TCR beta chains than in equally common others. HLA alleles showed associations with 15,000 to 20,000 TCR beta sequences in a later analysis, at a 0.05 false discovery rate.

13 Jbeta primers and 60 Vbeta primers were used for the PCR. The data were produced by immunoSEQ multiplex PCR, yet TCRdb's version contains in-frame clones alone and is incomplete. The data show about 270,000 clones, 72% seen once. CDR1 is SGHAT, CDR2 FQNNGV, per germline. The trim removed 4 bases at V and 1 base at J, leaving 4 bases unmatched. The CDR3 totals 14 residues. A word on this clone: Its antigen is as yet unknown.

J is TRBJ2-7 and V is TRBV11-2; 7 bases are shared with TRBD2. This sequence originates from a female donor in good health and CMV-seronegative. The sample taken for sequencing was PBMCs. The CDR3 loop is CASSSHGGSYEQYF. The CDR3 nucleotides read TGTGCCAGCAGCTCCCACGGGGGGTCCTACGAGCAGTACTTC.